The sequence of this T cell receptor (beta chain) was determined in a study of shared T cell receptors in the human thymus. Some clones are missing from TCRdb's copy, which holds only in-frame ones; the method was immunoSEQ multiplex PCR. The sample lists about 660,000 clones, more than 75% occurring once. Germline CDR1 and CDR2: SGHNT and YENEEA. V was clipped by 1 base and J by 5 bases; unmatched bases: 5. CDR3 length: 14 amino acids. A further study also used this sample, focusing on human thymus T cells. That paper adds: Those donating were healthy Finnish infants in corrective surgery for congenital heart defects. Thymus specimens were resections from corrective heart surgery. Thymic and blood repertoires seemed to show skewed V and J gene use. Highly overlapping thymic repertoires in unrelated individuals were reported by related research.

The chain combines TRBV11-3 with TRBJ2-7; 7 bases align to TRBD2. The sample taken for sequencing was thymocytes. The clonotype originates from a boy under two years old with a congenital heart defect. The CDR3 sequence is CASSLAGGFDEQYF. The CDR3 nucleotides read TGTGCCAGCAGCTTAGCGGGAGGATTCGACGAGCAGTACTTC.